The rows below give T cell receptor beta chains drawn from one sample of a study of CD8 T cells in Susac syndrome. TCRdb re-called the immunoSEQ multiplex PCR reads through MiXCR, storing one row per CDR3 protein. The sample contains 210,000 or so distinct CDR3 sequences, around 93% of which appear only once. The material sequenced was CD4+ T cells from PBMCs. All receptors derive from a human donor with Susac syndrome. Both conserved end residues are part of each CDR3. The D gene is left open where the match is weak. Size tells how often a clone was seen (once, few, many) or the class of an expanded clone, and some rows leave it out.

d_call,j_call,clone_size,v_call,cdr3_aa,cdr3_nt
TRBD1,TRBJ2-5,-,TRBV19,CASRTQGAGETQYF,TGTGCCAGCCGTACACAGGGGGCAGGAGAGACCCAGTACTTC
TRBD1,TRBJ1-6,-,TRBV6-5,CASSYTLTGGSYNSPLHF,TGTGCCAGCAGTTACACCCTGACAGGGGGCTCCTATAATTCACCCCTCCACTTT
TRBD2,TRBJ2-1,-,TRBV7-9,CASSLRAGGLSAYNEQFF,TGTGCCAGCAGCTTAAGAGCGGGGGGGCTCTCGGCTTACAATGAGCAGTTCTTC
-,TRBJ2-1,-,TRBV10-2,CASSLSRVGGEQFF,TGCGCCAGCAGCCTTTCCCGGGTGGGCGGTGAGCAGTTCTTC
-,TRBJ2-3,-,TRBV5-1,CASSLEGRRADTQYF,TGCGCCAGCAGCTTGGAGGGACGGCGTGCAGATACGCAGTATTTT
-,TRBJ1-1,-,TRBV12-3/TRBV12-4,CATSRPTTEAFF,TGTGCCACTTCCAGGCCAACCACTGAAGCTTTCTTT
-,TRBJ2-2,-,TRBV12-3/TRBV12-4,CASRLAINTGELFF,TGTGCCAGCAGGCTAGCGATTAACACCGGGGAGCTGTTTTTT
-,TRBJ2-1,-,TRBV2,CASKRGQAEQFF,TGTGCCAGCAAAAGAGGTCAGGCTGAGCAGTTCTTC
-,TRBJ2-5,-,TRBV3-1,CASSQVYDPQTQYF,TGTGCCAGCAGCCAAGTCTATGATCCGCAGACCCAGTACTTC
-,TRBJ2-5,-,TRBV5-4,CASSLDLRDTQETQYF,TGTGCCAGCAGCTTGGACCTCCGGGACACCCAAGAGACCCAGTACTTC
-,TRBJ1-5,-,TRBV30,CAWGTARGPQHF,TGTGCCTGGGGGACTGCTCGGGGGCCCCAGCATTTT
TRBD1,TRBJ1-4,-,TRBV5-1,CASSFGDRDEKLFF,TGCGCCAGCAGCTTCGGAGACAGGGACGAAAAACTGTTTTTT
-,TRBJ2-5,-,TRBV7-9,CASSLAFGTARGETQYF,TGTGCCAGCAGCTTAGCATTTGGGACCGCCAGGGGTGAGACCCAGTACTTC
-,TRBJ2-3,-,TRBV5-1,CASSFAADTQYF,TGCGCCAGCAGCTTTGCGGCAGATACGCAGTATTTT
TRBD2,TRBJ2-1,-,TRBV4-1,CASSQDRGLPGNEQFF,TGCGCCAGCAGCCAAGATAGGGGACTACCGGGCAATGAGCAGTTCTTC
TRBD1,TRBJ2-2,-,TRBV7-3,CASSRDKTGGNTGELFF,TGTGCCAGCAGCCGTGATAAGACAGGGGGTAACACCGGGGAGCTGTTTTTT
-,TRBJ1-4,-,TRBV4-1,CASSQDPAGGGEKLFF,TGCGCCAGCAGCCAAGATCCAGCAGGAGGAGGTGAAAAACTGTTTTTT
TRBD1,TRBJ2-7,-,TRBV12-3/TRBV12-4,CASSSNQGAGQYF,TGTGCCAGCAGTTCGAACCAGGGGGCAGGGCAGTACTTC
TRBD1,TRBJ2-7,-,TRBV15,CATSRSQGASYEQYF,TGTGCCACCAGCAGATCACAGGGGGCATCCTACGAGCAGTACTTC
-,TRBJ1-5,once,TRBV2,CASRGSPSNQPQHF,TGTGCCAGCAGGGGCAGTCCTAGCAATCAGCCCCAGCATTTT
-,TRBJ1-3,-,TRBV28,CASSPITSGNTIYF,TGTGCCAGCAGTCCAATTACCTCTGGAAACACCATATATTTT
TRBD1,TRBJ2-2,-,TRBV5-1,CASSVTGDDGELFF,TGCGCCAGCAGCGTGACAGGGGACGACGGGGAGCTGTTTTTT
TRBD1,TRBJ1-6,-,TRBV20-1,CSARQGGYDSPLHF,TGCAGTGCTAGACAGGGGGGTTACGATTCACCCCTCCACTTT
TRBD1,TRBJ1-1,-,TRBV12-3/TRBV12-4,CASRQGTAHTEAFF,TGTGCCAGCAGACAGGGGACAGCCCACACTGAAGCTTTCTTT
-,TRBJ1-2,-,TRBV7-3,CASSSVGGSYGYTF,TGTGCCAGCAGCTCCGTGGGGGGCAGCTATGGCTACACCTTC
-,TRBJ2-7,-,TRBV9,CASSVAGSGNLEQYF,TGTGCCAGCAGCGTAGCTGGATCAGGGAATTTGGAGCAGTACTTC
-,TRBJ2-3,once,TRBV20-1,CSATEVGGLITDTQYF,TGCAGTGCTACGGAGGTCGGGGGGCTGATCACAGATACGCAGTATTTT
TRBD1,TRBJ1-6,-,TRBV10-3,CAISEGQGVGSPLHF,TGTGCCATCAGTGAGGGACAGGGTGTGGGTTCACCCCTCCACTTT
TRBD1,TRBJ2-2,-,TRBV30,CAWSVEGWTGITTGELFF,TGTGCCTGGAGTGTAGAGGGATGGACAGGGATAACGACCGGGGAGCTGTTTTTT
-,TRBJ2-3,-,TRBV6-1,CASSGRVGADTQYF,TGTGCCAGCAGTGGGAGGGTGGGGGCAGATACGCAGTATTTT
TRBD1,TRBJ2-2,-,TRBV25-1,CASRGQGINTGELFF,TGTGCCAGCAGGGGACAGGGGATTAACACCGGGGAGCTGTTTTTT
-,TRBJ1-2,-,TRBV29-1,CSVHRQPNYGYTF,TGCAGCGTACACCGACAGCCTAACTATGGCTACACCTTC
-,TRBJ2-5,-,TRBV6-5,CASSYVAGQETQYF,TGTGCCAGCAGTTACGTGGCAGGACAAGAGACCCAGTACTTC
-,TRBJ1-1,once,TRBV11-2,CASSWTRWTVNTEAFF,TGTGCCAGCAGCTGGACGCGGTGGACAGTGAACACTGAAGCTTTCTTT
-,TRBJ1-4,-,TRBV19,CASKNRDEDEKLFF,TGTGCCAGTAAAAACAGGGATGAGGATGAAAAACTGTTTTTT
-,TRBJ1-6,-,TRBV9,CASSVGDTVYNSPLHF,TGTGCCAGCAGCGTAGGGGACACAGTGTATAATTCACCCCTCCACTTT
-,TRBJ1-2,-,TRBV4-2,CASSQDPPAYGYTF,TGTGCCAGCAGCCAAGATCCCCCCGCGTATGGCTACACCTTC
TRBD1,TRBJ2-3,-,TRBV9,CASSGPVTGESLYDTQYF,TGTGCCAGCAGCGGCCCGGTCACAGGGGAGAGTTTGTATGATACGCAGTATTTT
-,TRBJ2-1,-,TRBV4-3,CASSQDSLWGHNEQFF,TGCGCCAGCAGCCAAGACTCCCTGTGGGGTCACAATGAGCAGTTCTTC
-,TRBJ1-2,once,TRBV28,CASSSPSGAYGYTF,TGTGCCAGCAGTTCACCCTCGGGGGCGTATGGCTACACCTTC
-,TRBJ1-1,-,TRBV20-1,CSARAGGGEKAEAFF,TGCAGTGCTAGAGCGGGAGGAGGGGAAAAGGCTGAAGCTTTCTTT
-,TRBJ2-3,-,TRBV19,CASSIPGGDTQYF,TGTGCCAGTAGTATCCCCGGAGGAGATACGCAGTATTTT
-,TRBJ2-7,-,TRBV14,CASSLSSGLTYEQYF,TGTGCCAGCAGCCTTAGCTCGGGTCTAACCTACGAGCAGTACTTC
-,TRBJ1-5,-,TRBV12-5,CASGFQGRQPQHF,TGTGCTAGTGGTTTTCAGGGGCGTCAGCCCCAGCATTTT
TRBD2,TRBJ2-3,-,TRBV7-2,CASSPRTSRADTQYF,TGTGCCAGCAGCCCGAGGACTAGCCGCGCAGATACGCAGTATTTT
TRBD1,TRBJ1-1,-,TRBV7-2,CASSLTGGPNTEAFF,TGTGCCAGCAGCTTAACAGGGGGCCCGAACACTGAAGCTTTCTTT
-,TRBJ2-7,-,TRBV6-2/TRBV6-3,CASSYSRAYSYEQYF,TGTGCCAGCAGTTACTCAAGAGCTTATTCCTACGAGCAGTACTTC
-,TRBJ2-1,-,TRBV5-6,CASSLIREQFF,TGTGCCAGCAGCTTGATCCGTGAGCAGTTCTTC
-,TRBJ2-1,once,TRBV20-1,CSARPTGRAYNEQFF,TGCAGTGCCAGACCTACAGGGAGAGCCTACAATGAGCAGTTCTTC
-,TRBJ1-1,-,TRBV11-3,CASSSMGGLNTEAFF,TGTGCCAGCAGTTCTATGGGCGGACTGAACACTGAAGCTTTCTTT
TRBD1,TRBJ1-6,-,TRBV20-1,CSATGGAGSPLHF,TGCAGTGCCACAGGGGGCGCAGGATCACCCCTCCACTTT
TRBD1,TRBJ1-1,-,TRBV20-1,CSARDGGQHPEAFF,TGCAGTGCTAGAGATGGGGGACAGCACCCTGAAGCTTTCTTT
TRBD2,TRBJ2-1,-,TRBV7-2,CASSLAWGTRDNEQFF,TGTGCCAGCAGCTTAGCCTGGGGGACTAGAGACAATGAGCAGTTCTTC